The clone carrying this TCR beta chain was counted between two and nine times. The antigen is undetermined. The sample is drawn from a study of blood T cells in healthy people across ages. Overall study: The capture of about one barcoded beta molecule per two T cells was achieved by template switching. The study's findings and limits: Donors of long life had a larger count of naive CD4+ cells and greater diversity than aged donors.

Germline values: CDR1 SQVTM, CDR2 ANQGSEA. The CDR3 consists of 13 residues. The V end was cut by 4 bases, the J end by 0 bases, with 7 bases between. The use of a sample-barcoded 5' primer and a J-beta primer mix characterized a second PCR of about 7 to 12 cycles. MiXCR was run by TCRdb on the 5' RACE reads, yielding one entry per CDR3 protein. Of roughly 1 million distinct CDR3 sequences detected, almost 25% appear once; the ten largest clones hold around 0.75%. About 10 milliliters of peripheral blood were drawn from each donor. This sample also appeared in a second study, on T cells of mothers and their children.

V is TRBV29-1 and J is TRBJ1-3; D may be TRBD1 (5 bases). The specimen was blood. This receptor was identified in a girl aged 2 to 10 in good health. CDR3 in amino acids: CSVADSSGNTIYF. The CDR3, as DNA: TGCAGCGTTGCTGACAGCTCTGGAAACACCATATATTTT.